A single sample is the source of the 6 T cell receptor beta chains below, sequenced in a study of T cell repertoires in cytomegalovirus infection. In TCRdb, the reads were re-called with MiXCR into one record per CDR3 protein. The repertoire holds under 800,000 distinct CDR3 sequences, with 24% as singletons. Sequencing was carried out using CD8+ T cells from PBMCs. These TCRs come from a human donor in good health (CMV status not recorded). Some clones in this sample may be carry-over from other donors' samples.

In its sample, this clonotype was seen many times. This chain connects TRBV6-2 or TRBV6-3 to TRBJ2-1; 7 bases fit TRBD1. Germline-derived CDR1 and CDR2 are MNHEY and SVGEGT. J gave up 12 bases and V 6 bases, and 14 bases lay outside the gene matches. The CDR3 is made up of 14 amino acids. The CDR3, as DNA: TGTGCCAGCAGCCCCGGGACAGATACCTCCGGGCAGTTCTTC. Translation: CASSPGTDTSGQFF.

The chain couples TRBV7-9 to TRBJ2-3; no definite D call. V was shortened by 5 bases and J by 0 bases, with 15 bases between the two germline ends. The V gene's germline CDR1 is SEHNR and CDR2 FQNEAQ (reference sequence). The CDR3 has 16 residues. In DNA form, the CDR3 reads TGTGCCAGCAGCAGATCCTCCTTACAGAGCACAGATACGCAGTATTTT. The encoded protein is CASSRSSLQSTDTQYF.

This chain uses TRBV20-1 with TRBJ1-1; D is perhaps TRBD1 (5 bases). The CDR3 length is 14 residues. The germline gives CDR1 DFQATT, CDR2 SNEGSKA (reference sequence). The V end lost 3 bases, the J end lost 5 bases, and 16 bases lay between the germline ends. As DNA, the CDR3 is TGCAGTGCTAGGGGCGTAGGGGCGGGAACTGAAGCTTTCTTT. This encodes CSARGVGAGTEAFF.

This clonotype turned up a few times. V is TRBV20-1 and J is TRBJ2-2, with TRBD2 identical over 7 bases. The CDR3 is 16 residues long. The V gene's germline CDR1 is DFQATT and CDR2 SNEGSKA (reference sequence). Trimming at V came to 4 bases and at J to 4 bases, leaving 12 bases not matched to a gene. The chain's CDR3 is CSATLPQRGLTGELFF. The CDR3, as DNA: TGCAGTGCTACCCTACCCCAGCGGGGTCTCACCGGGGAGCTGTTTTTT.

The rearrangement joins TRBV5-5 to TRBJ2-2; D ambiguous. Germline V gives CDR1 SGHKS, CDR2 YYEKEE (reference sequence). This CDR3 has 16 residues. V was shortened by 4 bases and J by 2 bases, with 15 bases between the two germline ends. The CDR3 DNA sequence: TGTGCCAGCAGCCCCGTGATAAAATTCAACACCGGGGAGCTGTTTTTT. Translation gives CASSPVIKFNTGELFF.

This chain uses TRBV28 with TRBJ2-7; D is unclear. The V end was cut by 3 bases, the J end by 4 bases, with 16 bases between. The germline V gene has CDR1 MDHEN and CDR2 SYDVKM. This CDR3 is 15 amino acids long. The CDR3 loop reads CASSFQVTGIYEQYF. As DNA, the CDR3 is TGTGCCAGCAGTTTTCAGGTAACCGGAATATACGAGCAGTACTTC.